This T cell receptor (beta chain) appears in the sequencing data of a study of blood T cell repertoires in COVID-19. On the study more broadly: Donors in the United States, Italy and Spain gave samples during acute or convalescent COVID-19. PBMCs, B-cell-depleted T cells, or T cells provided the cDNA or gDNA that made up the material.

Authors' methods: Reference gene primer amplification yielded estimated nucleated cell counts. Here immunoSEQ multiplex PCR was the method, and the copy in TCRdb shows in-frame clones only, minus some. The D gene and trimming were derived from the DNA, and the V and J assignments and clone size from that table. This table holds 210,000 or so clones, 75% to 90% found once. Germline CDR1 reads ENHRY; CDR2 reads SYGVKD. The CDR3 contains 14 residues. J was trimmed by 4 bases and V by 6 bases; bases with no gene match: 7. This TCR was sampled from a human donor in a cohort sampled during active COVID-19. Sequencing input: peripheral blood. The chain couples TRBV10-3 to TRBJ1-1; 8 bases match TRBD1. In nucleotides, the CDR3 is TGTGCCATCAGCCGGGACAGGCTGAGCACTGAAGCTTTCTTT. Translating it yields CAISRDRLSTEAFF.